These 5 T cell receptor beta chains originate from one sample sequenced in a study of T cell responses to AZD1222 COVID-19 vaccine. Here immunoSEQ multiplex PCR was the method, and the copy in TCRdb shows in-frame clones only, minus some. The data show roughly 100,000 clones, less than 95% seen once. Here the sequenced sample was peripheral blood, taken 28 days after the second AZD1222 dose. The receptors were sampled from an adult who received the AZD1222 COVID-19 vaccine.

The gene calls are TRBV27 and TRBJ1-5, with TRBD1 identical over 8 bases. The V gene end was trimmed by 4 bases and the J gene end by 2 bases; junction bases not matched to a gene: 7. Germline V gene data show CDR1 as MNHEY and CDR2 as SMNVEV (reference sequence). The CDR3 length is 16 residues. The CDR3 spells CASSSRQGKRNQPQHF. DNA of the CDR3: TGTGCCAGCAGTTCTAGACAGGGGAAACGCAATCAGCCCCAGCATTTT.

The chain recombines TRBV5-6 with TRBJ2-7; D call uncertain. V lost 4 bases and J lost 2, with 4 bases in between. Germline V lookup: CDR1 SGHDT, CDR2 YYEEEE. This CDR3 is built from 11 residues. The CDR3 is CASSRAYEQYF. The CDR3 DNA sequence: TGTGCCAGCAGCCGGGCCTACGAGCAGTACTTC.

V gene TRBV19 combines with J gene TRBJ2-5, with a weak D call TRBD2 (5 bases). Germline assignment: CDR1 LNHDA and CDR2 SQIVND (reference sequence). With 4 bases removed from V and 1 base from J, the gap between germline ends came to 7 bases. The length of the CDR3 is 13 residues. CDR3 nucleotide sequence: TGTGCCAGTAGTAGTACTAGCCAAGAGACCCAGTACTTC. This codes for CASSSTSQETQYF.

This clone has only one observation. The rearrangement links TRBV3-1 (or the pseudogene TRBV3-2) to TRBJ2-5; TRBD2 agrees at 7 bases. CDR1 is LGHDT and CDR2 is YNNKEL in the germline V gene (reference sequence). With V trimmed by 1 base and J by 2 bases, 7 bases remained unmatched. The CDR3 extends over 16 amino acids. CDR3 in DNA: TGTGCCAGCAGCCAAGCCCCTAGCGGACGACAAGAGACCCAGTACTTC. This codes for CASSQAPSGRQETQYF.

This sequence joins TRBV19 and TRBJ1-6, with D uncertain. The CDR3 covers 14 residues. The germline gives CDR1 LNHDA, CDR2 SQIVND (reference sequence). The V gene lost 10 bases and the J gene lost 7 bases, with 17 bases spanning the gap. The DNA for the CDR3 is TGTGCCAACCCCTTTCGAGACCCAAATTCACCCCTCCACTTT. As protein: CANPFRDPNSPLHF.